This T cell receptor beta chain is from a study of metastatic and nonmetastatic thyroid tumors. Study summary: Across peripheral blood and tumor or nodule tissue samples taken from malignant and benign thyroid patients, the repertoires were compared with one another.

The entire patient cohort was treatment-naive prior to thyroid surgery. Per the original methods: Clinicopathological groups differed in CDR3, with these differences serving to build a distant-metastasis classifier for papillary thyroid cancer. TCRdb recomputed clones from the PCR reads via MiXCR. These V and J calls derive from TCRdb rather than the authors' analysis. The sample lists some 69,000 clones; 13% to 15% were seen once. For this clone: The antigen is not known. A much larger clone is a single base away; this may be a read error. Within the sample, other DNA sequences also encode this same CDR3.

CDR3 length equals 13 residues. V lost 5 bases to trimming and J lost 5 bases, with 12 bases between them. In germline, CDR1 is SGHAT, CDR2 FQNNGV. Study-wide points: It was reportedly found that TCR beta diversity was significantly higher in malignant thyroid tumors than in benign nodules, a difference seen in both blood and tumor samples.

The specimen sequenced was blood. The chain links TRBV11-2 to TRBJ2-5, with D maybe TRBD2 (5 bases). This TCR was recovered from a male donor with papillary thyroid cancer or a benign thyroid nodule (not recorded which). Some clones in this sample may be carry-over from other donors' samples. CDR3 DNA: TGTGCCAGCAGCCTCTGGCGAGGGGAGACCCAGTACTTC. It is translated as CASSLWRGETQYF.